One and the same sample provided the 20 T cell receptor beta chains below, sequenced in a study of OX40 agonist ivuxolimab in advanced cancers. The method behind the library was the immunoSEQ multiplex PCR assay. Here the immuneACCESS table is served through TCRdb, limited to in-frame sequences with V and J called. Missing clones are a known gap in these copies; in checked studies unresolved V genes cover under half, and the rest lacks a known reason. This sample gives about 15,000 clones in total; about 81% of them show up just once. In total, the top ten clones hold less than 45% of the sample. This material consisted of CD4+ or CD8+ T cells sorted from blood, taken in a trial of the OX40 agonist ivuxolimab. The receptors originated from an adult with an advanced solid tumor such as melanoma, head and neck, liver or kidney cancer.

This chain uses TRBV20-1 with TRBJ1-2; 7 positions agree with TRBD1. The CDR3 extends over 10 amino acids. The junction had 1 base not matched to a gene; V was cut back by 4 bases and J by 8 bases. Germline V gives CDR1 DFQATT, CDR2 SNEGSKA (reference sequence). This CDR3 reads CSATQGGYTF. CDR3 sequence (DNA): TGCAGTGCTACACAGGGGGGCTACACCTTC.

The CDR3 sequence: CASSEDNGAFYNEQFF. Written as DNA, the CDR3 is TGTGCCAGCAGTGAAGATAACGGAGCTTTCTACAATGAGCAGTTCTTC. The chain has TRBV6-1 and TRBJ2-1, with D uncertain. The V end lost 1 base, the J end lost 3 bases, and 13 bases lay between the germline ends. This CDR3 spans 16 amino acids. Germline values: CDR1 MNHNS, CDR2 SASEGT.

V is TRBV27 and J is TRBJ2-7; 8 bases map to TRBD1. The CDR3 runs 15 residues. Germline V gene lookup returns CDR1 MNHEY and CDR2 SMNVEV (reference sequence). Trimming at V came to 0 bases and at J to 7 bases, leaving 8 bases not matched to a gene. CDR3 amino acids: CASSLSGTGGREQYF. The CDR3 bases are TGTGCCAGCAGTTTATCTGGAACAGGGGGGAGGGAGCAGTACTTC.

This chain connects TRBV2 to TRBJ1-5; 10 bases match TRBD1. Germline loops: CDR1 SNHLY, CDR2 FYNNEI. The J segment lost 2 bases and the V segment lost 6 bases, leaving 4 bases of the junction unmatched. This CDR3 spans 15 amino acids. CDR3 DNA: TGTGCCAGCAGACGACAGGGGGCAGGCAATCAGCCCCAGCATTTT. Amino acids: CASRRQGAGNQPQHF.

V and J are TRBV11-2 and TRBJ1-4, with a tentative D call TRBD1 (6 bases). CDR3 length: 16 residues. V was trimmed by 4 bases and J by 8 bases, leaving 20 bases between them. CDR1 and CDR2 (germline): SGHAT, FQNNGV. The CDR3 coding sequence is TGTGCCAGCAGCTCGGGCAACAGGGTGTCAGAAGAAAAACTGTTTTTT. Translating it yields CASSSGNRVSEEKLFF.

The rearrangement uses TRBV9 and TRBJ2-1; TRBD1 agrees at 8 bases. Trimming at V came to 0 bases and at J to 5 bases, leaving 4 bases not matched to a gene. This CDR3 is 15 amino acids long. The germline V gene encodes CDR1 SGDLS and CDR2 YYNGEE. Here the CDR3 reads CASSVVATGDNEQFF. CDR3 DNA sequence: TGTGCCAGCAGCGTAGTAGCGACAGGGGACAATGAGCAGTTCTTC.

The V gene is TRBV7-2, the J gene TRBJ2-3, with 12 bases that match TRBD2. Trimming at V came to 5 bases and at J to 4 bases, leaving 13 bases not matched to a gene. The CDR3 contains 18 residues. The germline CDR1 and CDR2 sequences are SGHTA and FQGNSA. CDR3 sequence: CASSLSQRLAGVADTQYF. The CDR3 DNA follows: TGTGCCAGCAGCCTATCACAAAGACTAGCGGGAGTGGCAGATACGCAGTATTTT.

This sequence joins TRBV7-9 and TRBJ1-4; D is unresolved. The CDR3 length is 15 residues. Trimming stripped 4 bases from V and 0 bases from J, with 9 bases between. The germline V gene encodes CDR1 SEHNR and CDR2 FQNEAQ (reference sequence). The CDR3 DNA follows: TGTGCCAGCAGCTCGGCGGTGACAACTAATGAAAAACTGTTTTTT. Amino acids: CASSSAVTTNEKLFF.

The chain has TRBV27 and TRBJ1-2; TRBD1 matches 7 bases. V lost 2 bases, J lost 6 bases, and 12 bases stayed unmatched. This CDR3 has 16 amino acids. CDR1 and CDR2 (germline): MNHEY, SMNVEV (reference sequence). The chain's CDR3 is CASSLDPLDREDGYTF. DNA of the CDR3: TGTGCCAGCAGTTTAGATCCGCTCGACAGGGAAGATGGCTACACCTTC.

This rearrangement joins TRBV25-1 to TRBJ2-5, with D perhaps matching TRBD1 or TRBD2 (6 bases each). Germline V gene lookup returns CDR1 MGHDK and CDR2 SYGVNS. The CDR3 has 16 amino acids. V was trimmed by 2 bases and J by 4 bases, leaving 17 bases between them. CDR3 DNA: TGTGCCAGCAGTGAACTGGGCTGGGGGCGGGGAGAGACCCAGTACTTC. It specifies CASSELGWGRGETQYF.

The chain uses TRBV5-1 and TRBJ2-6; TRBD2 aligns across 15 bases. Germline CDR1 is SGHRS and CDR2 is YFSETQ. CDR3 length: 20 amino acids. Trimming took 0 bases from V and 2 from J; bases not matched to a gene: 6. The CDR3 DNA reads TGCGCCAGCAGCTTGGAAGGAGGACTAGCGGGGGGGCCTGGGGCCAACGTCCTGACTTTC. Translating it yields CASSLEGGLAGGPGANVLTF.

The genes are TRBV27 and TRBJ1-5; weak D call: TRBD1 (6 bases). This CDR3 is built from 14 residues. CDR1 MNHEY and CDR2 SMNVEV come from the germline V gene (reference sequence). V was cut by 3 bases and J by 1 base, with 7 bases left in between. CDR3 protein: CASSFGQSNQPQHF. The DNA of the CDR3 is TGTGCCAGCAGTTTTGGACAGAGCAATCAGCCCCAGCATTTT.

This chain connects TRBV5-1 to TRBJ2-2, with D perhaps matching TRBD1 (6 bases). Trimming cost V 0 bases and J 1 base, with 7 bases left between them. The CDR3 runs to 15 residues. Germline values: CDR1 SGHRS, CDR2 YFSETQ. The CDR3 region has the DNA TGCGCCAGCAGCTTGGACAGGGAGAACACCGGGGAGCTGTTTTTT. The encoded protein is CASSLDRENTGELFF. Full variable domain (remainder filled in from reference TRBV5-1 and TRBJ2-2): KAGVTQTPRYLIKTRGQQVTLSCSPISGHRSVSWYQQTPGQGLQFLFEYFSETQRNKGNFPGRFSGRQFSNSRSEMNVSTLELGDSALYLCASSLDRENTGELFFGEGSRLTVL.

The rearrangement joins TRBV2 to TRBJ1-1; no definite D call. The CDR3 is made up of 10 amino acids. The germline V gene has CDR1 SNHLY and CDR2 FYNNEI. Trimming shortened V by 2 bases and J by 13 bases, and 8 bases separated the two germline ends. For the CDR3, the DNA is TGTGCCAGCAGTGAAATAACAGTTTTCTTT. It yields the protein CASSEITVFF.

This clone was recorded once. The chain is built from TRBV4-3 and TRBJ1-1; no clear D gene. V was cut by 4 bases and J by 0 bases, with 15 bases left in between. CDR3 length equals 16 residues. From germline, CDR1 is LGHNA and CDR2 YSLEER. The CDR3 DNA follows: TGCGCCAGCAGCCCCACACCAGGTTCCCTGAACACTGAAGCTTTCTTT. Protein product: CASSPTPGSLNTEAFF.

The rearrangement uses TRBV12-5 and TRBJ2-3; D might be TRBD2 (7 bases). The length of the CDR3 is 15 residues. V lost 5 bases and J 5 bases, leaving 17 bases between the germline ends. Germline CDR1 reads LGHNT; CDR2 reads FRNRAP. CDR3 loop: CASGHVGGAEDTQYF. The CDR3 DNA reads TGTGCTAGTGGTCACGTGGGGGGGGCTGAAGATACGCAGTATTTT.

V gene TRBV6-5 combines with J gene TRBJ2-7; D is ambiguous. The germline V gene has CDR1 MNHEY and CDR2 SVGAGI. This CDR3 is built from 14 residues. V gave up 5 bases and J gave up 0 bases, with 11 bases separating them. CDR3 region: CASSGDFYSYEQYF. CDR3 in DNA: TGTGCCAGCAGTGGGGATTTTTACTCCTACGAGCAGTACTTC.

The chain combines TRBV11-2 with TRBJ2-1, with no clear D. Per germline, CDR1 SGHAT and CDR2 FQNNGV. Trimming shortened V by 0 bases and J by 0 bases, and 6 bases separated the two germline ends. The CDR3 has 15 amino acids. The DNA of the CDR3 is TGTGCCAGCAGCTTAGAACAAAGCTCCTACAATGAGCAGTTCTTC. It codes for CASSLEQSSYNEQFF.

The rearrangement uses TRBV5-6 and TRBJ2-7, with a possible D match to TRBD2 (5 bases). The CDR3 consists of 13 residues. The V gene's germline CDR1 is SGHDT and CDR2 YYEEEE. V dropped 2 bases and J dropped 3 bases, with 9 bases sitting between them. The CDR3 loop reads CASSFQRDYEQYF. In nucleotides, the CDR3 is TGTGCCAGCAGCTTCCAGAGGGACTACGAGCAGTACTTC.

The V call is TRBV27, the J call TRBJ2-5; no clear D gene. The CDR3 length is 15 residues. Trimming pared 1 base from V and 3 bases from J, leaving 12 bases between. Germline CDR1 and CDR2: MNHEY and SMNVEV (reference sequence). The chain's CDR3 is CASSLWAGPEETQYF. CDR3 DNA: TGTGCCAGCAGTTTATGGGCCGGGCCTGAAGAGACCCAGTACTTC.